This T cell receptor beta chain was identified during a study of blood T cell repertoires in COVID-19. Study details: Sample material is recorded as cDNA or gDNA derived from T cells, B-cell-depleted T cells, or PBMCs.

V lost 2 bases and J lost 8, with 19 bases in between. This CDR3 region has 16 residues. Germline CDR1 reads LGHDT; CDR2 reads YNNKEL (reference sequence). The method was immunoSEQ multiplex PCR; TCRdb's version includes in-frame clones alone and lacks a portion of them. Here the sample spans around 180,000 clones, 85% to 90% being singletons. The receptor was derived from a woman between 35 and 50 years old with acute COVID-19. The sequencing input was PBMCs or T cells enriched from blood (not recorded which). J is TRBJ2-1 and V is TRBV3-1 (or the pseudogene TRBV3-2); perhaps TRBD1 as D (7 bases). In nucleotides, the CDR3 is TGTGCCAGCAGCCAATGGGCGGGCAGGGGGGTCGATGAGCAGTTCTTC. Its translation is CASSQWAGRGVDEQFF.